One T cell receptor beta chain is described in this entry. As yet, its antigen is unknown. This sample is part of a study of spatial heterogeneity in lung cancer. Points from the study as a whole: Within tumors, counts of expanded alpha and beta TCRs tracked tumor mutation counts.

Time point noted: sample taken at primary tumor resection. Donation came from over 60 patients with untreated early-stage non-small cell lung cancer. Sequencing of whole RNA from tumor, nontumor lung or frozen PBMC involved no sorting. TCRdb redid the calling of the 5' RACE reads with MiXCR, one entry per CDR3 protein. This table has about 6,000 distinct CDR3 sequences, around 9.1% appearing once. The CDR3 spans 12 residues. CDR1 is SNHLY, CDR2 FYNNEI, per germline. Trimming took off 4 bases at V and 4 bases at J, with 6 bases between the two ends. The source is a female donor with early-stage non-small cell lung cancer. The sample consisted of lung tumor tissue, taken at surgery. The rearrangement uses TRBV2 and TRBJ2-3; tentatively, D is TRBD1 (5 bases). CDR3 residues: CASSVQADTQYF. The CDR3 region has the DNA TGTGCCAGCAGTGTACAGGCAGATACGCAGTATTTT.